The clone carrying this TCR beta chain appeared once. In the authors' workflow: For nucleated cells, counts were estimated from reference gene primer amplification. Clones were sequenced by immunoSEQ multiplex PCR, and TCRdb holds only the in-frame ones, with some missing. V and J calls and clone size are those listed in that table; D and trimming were worked out from the DNA. This sample yields about 83,000 clones, of which around nine tenths are seen a single time; 8% belongs to the top ten. This entry comes from a study of blood T cell repertoires in COVID-19. On the study more broadly: Acute-phase and convalescent COVID-19 samples originated in the United States, Italy and Spain.

The V end was cut by 4 bases, the J end by 0 bases, with 16 bases between. The CDR3 is 16 residues long. The germline gives CDR1 SGHRS, CDR2 YFSETQ. The sequence derives from an elderly man with active or convalescent COVID-19. The sample comprised peripheral blood. The chain uses TRBV5-1 and TRBJ1-1; D is unresolved. The CDR3 reads CASSPEYGVMNTEAFF. CDR3 sequence (DNA): TGCGCCAGCAGCCCAGAGTACGGGGTTATGAACACTGAAGCTTTCTTT.